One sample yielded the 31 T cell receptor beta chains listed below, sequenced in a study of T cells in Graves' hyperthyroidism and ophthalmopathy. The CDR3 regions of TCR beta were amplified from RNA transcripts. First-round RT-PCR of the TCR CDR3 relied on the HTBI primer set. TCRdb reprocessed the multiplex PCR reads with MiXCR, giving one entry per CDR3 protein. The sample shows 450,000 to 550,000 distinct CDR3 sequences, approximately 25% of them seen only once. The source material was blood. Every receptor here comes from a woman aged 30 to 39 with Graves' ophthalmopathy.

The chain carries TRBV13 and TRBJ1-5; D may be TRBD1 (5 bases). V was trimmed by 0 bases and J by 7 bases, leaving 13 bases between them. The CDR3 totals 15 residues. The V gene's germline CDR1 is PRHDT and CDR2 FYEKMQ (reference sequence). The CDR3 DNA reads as TGTGCCAGCAGCTTAGGCGCGTTCAGGGCACAGCCCCAGCATTTT. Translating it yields CASSLGAFRAQPQHF.

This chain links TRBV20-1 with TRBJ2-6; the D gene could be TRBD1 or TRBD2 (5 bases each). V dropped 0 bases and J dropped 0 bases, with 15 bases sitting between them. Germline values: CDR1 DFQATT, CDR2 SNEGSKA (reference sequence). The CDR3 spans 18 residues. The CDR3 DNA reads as TGCAGTGCTAGAGATTTTGAGGGGACCCCCTCTGGGGCCAACGTCCTGACTTTC. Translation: CSARDFEGTPSGANVLTF.

CDR3 loop: CASSYAYKNTEAFF. As DNA, the CDR3 is TGTGCCAGCAGTTACGCCTACAAGAACACTGAAGCTTTCTTT. The V and J genes are TRBV6-2 or TRBV6-3 and TRBJ1-1, with D unresolved. Germline assignment: CDR1 MNHEY and CDR2 SVGEGT. This CDR3 has 14 amino acids. V was cut by 2 bases and J by 1 base, with 8 bases left in between.

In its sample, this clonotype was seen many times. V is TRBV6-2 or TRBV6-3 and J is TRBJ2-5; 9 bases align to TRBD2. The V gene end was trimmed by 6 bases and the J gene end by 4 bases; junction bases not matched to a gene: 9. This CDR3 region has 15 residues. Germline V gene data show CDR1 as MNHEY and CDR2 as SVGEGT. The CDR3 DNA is TGTGCCAGCAGCGCACCGACTAGCGGAGGAGAGACCCAGTACTTC. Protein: CASSAPTSGGETQYF.

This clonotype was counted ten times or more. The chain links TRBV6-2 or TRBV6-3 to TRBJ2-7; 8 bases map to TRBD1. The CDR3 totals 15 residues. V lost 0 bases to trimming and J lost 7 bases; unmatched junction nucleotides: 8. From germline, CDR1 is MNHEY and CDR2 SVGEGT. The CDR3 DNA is TGTGCCAGCAGTTACTCCAGCAGGGGGCGGGAAGAGCAGTACTTC. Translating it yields CASSYSSRGREEQYF.

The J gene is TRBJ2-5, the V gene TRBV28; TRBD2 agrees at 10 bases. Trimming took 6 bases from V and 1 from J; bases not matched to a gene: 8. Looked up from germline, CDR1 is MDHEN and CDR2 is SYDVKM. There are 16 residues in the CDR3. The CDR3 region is CASSVASGGSQETQYF. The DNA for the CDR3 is TGTGCCAGCAGCGTAGCTAGCGGGGGATCCCAAGAGACCCAGTACTTC.

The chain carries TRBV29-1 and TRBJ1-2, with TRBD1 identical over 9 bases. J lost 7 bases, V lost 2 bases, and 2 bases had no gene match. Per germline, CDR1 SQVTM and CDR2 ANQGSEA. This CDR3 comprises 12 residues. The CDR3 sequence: CSVEQQGAGYTF. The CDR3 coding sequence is TGCAGCGTTGAACAACAGGGGGCTGGCTACACCTTC.

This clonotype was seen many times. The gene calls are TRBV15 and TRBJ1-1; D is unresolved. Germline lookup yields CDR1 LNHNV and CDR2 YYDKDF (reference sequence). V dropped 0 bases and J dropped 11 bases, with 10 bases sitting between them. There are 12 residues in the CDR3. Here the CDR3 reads CATSRDVGIAFF. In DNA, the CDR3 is TGTGCCACCAGCAGAGATGTGGGGATCGCTTTCTTT.

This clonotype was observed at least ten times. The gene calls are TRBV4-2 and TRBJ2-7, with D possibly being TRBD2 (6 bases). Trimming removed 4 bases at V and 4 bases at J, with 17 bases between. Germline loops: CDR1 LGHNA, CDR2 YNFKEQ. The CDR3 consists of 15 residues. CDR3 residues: CASSLTRVNSYEQYF. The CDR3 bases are TGTGCCAGCAGCCTGACTAGAGTAAATTCATACGAGCAGTACTTC.

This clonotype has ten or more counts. CDR3 DNA sequence: TGCGCCAGCAGCTTGGCAACGGGGGGCCCCCTCGAGCAGTACTTC. Translating it yields CASSLATGGPLEQYF. The rearrangement joins TRBV5-1 to TRBJ2-7; D might be TRBD2 (7 bases). V was pared by 0 bases and J by 6 bases, with 16 bases between. This CDR3 is 15 amino acids long. The V gene's germline CDR1 is SGHRS and CDR2 YFSETQ.

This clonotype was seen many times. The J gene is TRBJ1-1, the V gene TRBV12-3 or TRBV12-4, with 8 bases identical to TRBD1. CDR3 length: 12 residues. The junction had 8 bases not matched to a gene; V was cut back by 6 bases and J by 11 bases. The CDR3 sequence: CASSRGQVLAFF. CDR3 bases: TGTGCCAGCAGCCGGGGACAGGTTTTGGCTTTCTTT.

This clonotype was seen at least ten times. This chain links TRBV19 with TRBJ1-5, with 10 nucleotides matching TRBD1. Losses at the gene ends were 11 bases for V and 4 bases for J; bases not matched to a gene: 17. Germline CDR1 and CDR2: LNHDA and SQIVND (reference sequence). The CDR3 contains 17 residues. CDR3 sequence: CASKNRDRGGMNQPQHF. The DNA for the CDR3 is TGTGCCTCAAAGAACCGGGACAGGGGAGGTATGAATCAGCCCCAGCATTTT.

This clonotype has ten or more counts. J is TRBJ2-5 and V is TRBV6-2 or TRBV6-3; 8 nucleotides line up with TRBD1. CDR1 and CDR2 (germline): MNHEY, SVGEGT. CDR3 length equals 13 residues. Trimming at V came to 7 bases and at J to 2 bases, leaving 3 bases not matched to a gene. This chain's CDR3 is CASTDRGQETQYF. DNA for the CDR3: TGTGCCAGCACTGACAGGGGACAAGAGACCCAGTACTTC.

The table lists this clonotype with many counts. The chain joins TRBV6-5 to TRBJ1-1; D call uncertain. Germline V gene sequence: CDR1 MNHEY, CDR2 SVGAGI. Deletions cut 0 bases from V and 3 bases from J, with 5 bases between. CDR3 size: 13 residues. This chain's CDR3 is CASSYSRDTEAFF. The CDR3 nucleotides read TGTGCCAGCAGTTACTCTAGGGACACTGAAGCTTTCTTT.

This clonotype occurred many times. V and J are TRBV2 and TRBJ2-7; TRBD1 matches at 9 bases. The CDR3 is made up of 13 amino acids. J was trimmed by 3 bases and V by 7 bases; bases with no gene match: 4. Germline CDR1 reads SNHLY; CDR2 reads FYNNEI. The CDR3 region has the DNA TGTGCCAGCACCGGGACAGGGCACTACGAGCAGTACTTC. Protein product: CASTGTGHYEQYF.

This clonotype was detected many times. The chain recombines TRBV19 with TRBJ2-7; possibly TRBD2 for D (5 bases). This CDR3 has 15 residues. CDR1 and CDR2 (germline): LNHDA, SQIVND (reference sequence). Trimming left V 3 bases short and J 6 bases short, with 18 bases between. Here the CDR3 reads CASSIDMGDYFEQYF. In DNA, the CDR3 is TGTGCCAGTAGTATTGATATGGGAGATTACTTCGAGCAGTACTTC.

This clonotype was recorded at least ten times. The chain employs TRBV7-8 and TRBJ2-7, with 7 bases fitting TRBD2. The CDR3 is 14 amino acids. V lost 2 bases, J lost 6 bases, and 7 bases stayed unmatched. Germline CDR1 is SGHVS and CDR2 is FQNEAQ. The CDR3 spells CASSLFPSGGEQYF. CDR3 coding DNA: TGTGCCAGCAGCTTATTCCCTAGCGGAGGCGAGCAGTACTTC.

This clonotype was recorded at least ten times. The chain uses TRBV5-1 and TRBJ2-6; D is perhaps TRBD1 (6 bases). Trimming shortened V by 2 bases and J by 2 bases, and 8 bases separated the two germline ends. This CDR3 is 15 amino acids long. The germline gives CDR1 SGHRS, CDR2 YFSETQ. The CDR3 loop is CASSFTGPGANVLTF. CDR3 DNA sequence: TGCGCCAGCAGCTTTACAGGGCCTGGGGCCAACGTCCTGACTTTC.

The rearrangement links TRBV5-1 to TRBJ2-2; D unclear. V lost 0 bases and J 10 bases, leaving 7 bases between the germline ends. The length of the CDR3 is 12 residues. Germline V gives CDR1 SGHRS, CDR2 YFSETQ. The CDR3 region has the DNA TGCGCCAGCAGCTTGGACCTTGTGGAGCTGTTTTTT. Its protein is CASSLDLVELFF.

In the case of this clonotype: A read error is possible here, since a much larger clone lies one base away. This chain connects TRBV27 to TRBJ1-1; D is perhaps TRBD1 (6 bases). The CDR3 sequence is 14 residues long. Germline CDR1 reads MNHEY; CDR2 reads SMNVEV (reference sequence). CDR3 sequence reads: CASSLGAGGTGAFF. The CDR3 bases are TGTGCCAGCAGTTTAGGGGCGGGGGGCACTGGAGCTTTCTTT.

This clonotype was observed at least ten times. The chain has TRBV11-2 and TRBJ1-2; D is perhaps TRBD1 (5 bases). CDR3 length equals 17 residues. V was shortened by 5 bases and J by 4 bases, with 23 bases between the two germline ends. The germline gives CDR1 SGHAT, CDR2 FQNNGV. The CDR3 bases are TGTGCCAGCAGCAGTTTAAGGACGGCCCACAGGAGCTATGGCTACACCTTC. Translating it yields CASSSLRTAHRSYGYTF.

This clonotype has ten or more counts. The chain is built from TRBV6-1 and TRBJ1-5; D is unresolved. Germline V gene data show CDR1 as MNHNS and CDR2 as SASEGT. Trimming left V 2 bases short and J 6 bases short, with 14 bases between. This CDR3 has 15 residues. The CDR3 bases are TGTGCCAGCAGTGAATCAACACCTTCCGCTCAGCCCCAGCATTTT. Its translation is CASSESTPSAQPQHF.

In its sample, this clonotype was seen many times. Here the CDR3 DNA reads TGTGCCAGCAGTCAGACAGGGGGGGTCAATCAGCCCCAGCATTTT. Amino acid sequence: CASSQTGGVNQPQHF. V and J are TRBV5-5 and TRBJ1-5; 9 bases align to TRBD1. Unmatched junction bases numbered 6, after V lost 5 bases and J lost 3 bases. This CDR3 contains 15 residues. In germline, CDR1 is SGHKS, CDR2 YYEKEE (reference sequence).

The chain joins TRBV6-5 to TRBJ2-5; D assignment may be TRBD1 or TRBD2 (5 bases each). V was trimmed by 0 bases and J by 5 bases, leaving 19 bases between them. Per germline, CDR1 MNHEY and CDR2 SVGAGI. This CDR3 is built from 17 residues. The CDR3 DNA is TGTGCCAGCAGTTACTCGAGGGCGAGCAGGGCGTCGGAGACCCAGTACTTC. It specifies CASSYSRASRASETQYF.

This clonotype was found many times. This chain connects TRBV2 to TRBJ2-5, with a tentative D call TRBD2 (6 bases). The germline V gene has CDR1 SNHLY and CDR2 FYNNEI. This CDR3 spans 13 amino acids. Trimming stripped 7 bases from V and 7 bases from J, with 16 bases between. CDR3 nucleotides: TGTGCCAGCAACGAACTAGCCGTGGGGACCCAGTACTTC. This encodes CASNELAVGTQYF.

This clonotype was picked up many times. CDR3 in DNA: TGTGCCAGCAGCTTACAGGGGACCTATGGCTACACCTTC. Translated, it gives CASSLQGTYGYTF. The chain has TRBV7-9 and TRBJ1-2, with a tentative D call TRBD1 (6 bases). The CDR3 length is 13 residues. The V end was cut by 2 bases, the J end by 4 bases, with 8 bases between. The germline V gene encodes CDR1 SEHNR and CDR2 FQNEAQ (reference sequence).

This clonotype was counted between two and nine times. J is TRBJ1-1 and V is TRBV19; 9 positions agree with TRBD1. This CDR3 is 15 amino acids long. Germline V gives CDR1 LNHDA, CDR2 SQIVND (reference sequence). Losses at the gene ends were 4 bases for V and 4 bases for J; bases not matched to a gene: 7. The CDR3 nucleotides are TGTGCCAGTAGTACGTGGGACAGGGTGTTCACTGAAGCTTTCTTT. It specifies CASSTWDRVFTEAFF.

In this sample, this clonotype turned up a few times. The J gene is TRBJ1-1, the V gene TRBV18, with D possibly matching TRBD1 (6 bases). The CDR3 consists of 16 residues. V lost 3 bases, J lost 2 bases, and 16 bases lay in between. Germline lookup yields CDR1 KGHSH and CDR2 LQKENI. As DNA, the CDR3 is TGTGCCAGCTCACCCCAGGGAGCGGGACACAACACTGAAGCTTTCTTT. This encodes CASSPQGAGHNTEAFF.

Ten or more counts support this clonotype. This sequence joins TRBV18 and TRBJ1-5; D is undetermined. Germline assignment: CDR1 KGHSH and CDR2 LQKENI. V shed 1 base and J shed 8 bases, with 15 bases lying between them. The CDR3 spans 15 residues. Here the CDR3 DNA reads TGTGCCAGCTCACCACGTGTCGCCCAAGGTGAGCCCCAGCATTTT. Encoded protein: CASSPRVAQGEPQHF.

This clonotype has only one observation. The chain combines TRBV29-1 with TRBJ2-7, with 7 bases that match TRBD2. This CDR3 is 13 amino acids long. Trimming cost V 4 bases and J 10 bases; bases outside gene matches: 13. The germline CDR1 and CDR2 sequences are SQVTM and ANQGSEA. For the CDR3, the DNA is TGCAGCGTTGGCCGTAGCGGGCGGGAAACCCAGTACTTC. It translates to CSVGRSGRETQYF.

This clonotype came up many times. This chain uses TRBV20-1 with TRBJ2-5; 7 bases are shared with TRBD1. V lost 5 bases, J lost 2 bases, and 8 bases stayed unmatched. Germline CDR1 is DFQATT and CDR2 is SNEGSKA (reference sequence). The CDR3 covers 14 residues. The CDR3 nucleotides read TGCAGTGCTCCGTCCTGGGACAGTCAAGAGACCCAGTACTTC. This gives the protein CSAPSWDSQETQYF.